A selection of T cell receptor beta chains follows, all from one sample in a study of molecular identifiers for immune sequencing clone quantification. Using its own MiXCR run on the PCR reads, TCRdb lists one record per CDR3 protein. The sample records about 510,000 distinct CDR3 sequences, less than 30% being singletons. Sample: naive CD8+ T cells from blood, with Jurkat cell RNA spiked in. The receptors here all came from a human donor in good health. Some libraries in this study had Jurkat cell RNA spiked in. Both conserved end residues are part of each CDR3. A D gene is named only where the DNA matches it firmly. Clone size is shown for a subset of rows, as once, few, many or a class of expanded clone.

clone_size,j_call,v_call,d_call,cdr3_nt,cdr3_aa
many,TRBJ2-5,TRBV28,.,TGTGCCAGCAGTTTTCCTGGAGGGACAGAGACCCAGTACTTC,CASSFPGGTETQYF
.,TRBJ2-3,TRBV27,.,TGTGCCGGCAGTTCGTGGGTATCCCCAGGTACGCAGTATTTT,CAGSSWVSPGTQYF
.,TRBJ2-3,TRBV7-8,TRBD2,TGTGCCAGCAGCTTAGATGGTAGCGGGGGGTTCACAGATACGCAGTATTTT,CASSLDGSGGFTDTQYF
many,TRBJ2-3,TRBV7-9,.,TGTGCCAGCAGCTTAGTTTTAGGTGCTGAAGATACGCAGTATTTT,CASSLVLGAEDTQYF
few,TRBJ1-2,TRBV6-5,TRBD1,TGTGCCAGCAGGACAGGGGGCGAAGATGGCTACACCTTC,CASRTGGEDGYTF
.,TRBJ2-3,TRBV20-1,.,TGTAGCTCTCCCGAGAACGGGGGAAACACAGATACGCAGTATTTT,CSSPENGGNTDTQYF
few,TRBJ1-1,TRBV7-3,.,TGTGCCAGCAGTTCAGGTGGTGTTGAAGCTTTCTTT,CASSSGGVEAFF
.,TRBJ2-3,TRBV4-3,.,TGCGCCAGCAGCCAAGAGTCAGGGGAGCAGACAGATACGCAGTATTTT,CASSQESGEQTDTQYF
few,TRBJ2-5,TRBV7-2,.,TGTGCCAGCAGCTACGGGAATCCGCGACAAGAGACCCAGTACTTC,CASSYGNPRQETQYF
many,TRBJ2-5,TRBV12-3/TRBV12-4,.,TGTGCCAGCAGAGACCGGGACCCATACCAAGAGACCCAGTACTTC,CASRDRDPYQETQYF
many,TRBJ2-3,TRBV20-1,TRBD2,TGCAGTGCTAGAGTCATAGCGGGGGTACTCGCAGATACGCAGTATTTT,CSARVIAGVLADTQYF
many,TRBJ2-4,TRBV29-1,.,TGCAGCGTTGATAGCCCACTAGCCAAAAACATTCAGTACTTC,CSVDSPLAKNIQYF
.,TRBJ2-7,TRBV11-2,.,TGTGCCAGCAGCCCCACGGGATTTAGATGCGAGCAGTACTTC,CASSPTGFRCEQYF
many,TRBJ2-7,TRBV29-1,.,TGCAGCGTTGAAGGAAGACCGGCGGAGCAGTACTTC,CSVEGRPAEQYF
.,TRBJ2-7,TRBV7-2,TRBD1,TGTGCCAGCAGCTTAGACCAGGGGGACACCTACGAGCAGTACTTC,CASSLDQGDTYEQYF
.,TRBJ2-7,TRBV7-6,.,TGTGCCAGCAGCTCCGGGGGGTCAGGGGGCGACGAGCAGTACTTC,CASSSGGSGGDEQYF
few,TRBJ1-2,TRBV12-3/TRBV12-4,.,TGTGCCAGCAGTCCAGACAGCCTCGGCTACACCTTC,CASSPDSLGYTF
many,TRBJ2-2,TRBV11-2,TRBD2,TGTGCCAGCAGCTATAGCGGGGCATCTACCGGGGAGCTGTTTTTT,CASSYSGASTGELFF
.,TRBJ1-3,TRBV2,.,TGTGCCAGCAAGGTCTCTGGAAACACCATATATTTT,CASKVSGNTIYF
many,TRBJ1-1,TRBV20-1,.,TGCAGTGCTAGACCCGTAGAGACAGAACGAAACACTGAAGCTTTCTTT,CSARPVETERNTEAFF
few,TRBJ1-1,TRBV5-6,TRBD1,TGTGCCAGCAGCTTGGCGGCGGGACAGGGGAACACTGAAGCTTTCTTT,CASSLAAGQGNTEAFF
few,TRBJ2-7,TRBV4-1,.,TGCGCCAGCAGCCAGGGACAAGACCCTTCCTACGAGCAGTACTTC,CASSQGQDPSYEQYF
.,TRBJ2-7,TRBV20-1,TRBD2,TGCAGTGCTAGGTGGCTAGCGGCCAGCTCCTACGAGCAGTACTTC,CSARWLAASSYEQYF
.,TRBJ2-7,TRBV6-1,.,TGTGCCAGCAGTGGATTAGACACGATATCTTTTTACGAGCAGTACTTC,CASSGLDTISFYEQYF
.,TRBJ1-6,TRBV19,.,TGTGCCAGTAGTATAGGAAGTTCACCCCTCCACTTT,CASSIGSSPLHF
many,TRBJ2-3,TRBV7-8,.,TGTGCCAGCAGCTTAGTAGGGGGTTGGACAGATACGCAGTATTTT,CASSLVGGWTDTQYF
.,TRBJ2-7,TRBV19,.,TGTGCCAGTACGGCAGGGATATATTCTGAGCAGTACTTC,CASTAGIYSEQYF
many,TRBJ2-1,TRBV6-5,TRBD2,TGTGCCAGCAGTTCATCTAAAGCGGGAGGAAGAATCGATGAGCAGTTCTTC,CASSSSKAGGRIDEQFF
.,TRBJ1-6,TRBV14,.,TGTGCCAGCAGCCCGGGGACCCTGTCCTCCTATAATTCACCCCTCCACTTT,CASSPGTLSSYNSPLHF